This passage covers 15 T cell receptor beta chains from one sample sequenced in a study of cytomegalovirus exposure and HLA in healthy donors. The PCR contained 60 Vbeta and 13 Jbeta primers. Clones were sequenced by immunoSEQ multiplex PCR, and TCRdb holds only the in-frame ones, with some missing. The table lists roughly 100,000 clones, about 78% of them singletons. Sequencing input: PBMCs. The receptors were gathered from a woman between 35 and 50 years old in good health and CMV-seronegative.

The chain has TRBV19 and TRBJ2-1; the match to TRBD2 covers 16 bases. J gave up 11 bases and V 5 bases, and 6 bases lay outside the gene matches. The CDR3 runs to 15 residues. Per the germline V gene, CDR1 is LNHDA and CDR2 is SQIVND (reference sequence). The CDR3: CASSPGLAGGGKQFF. CDR3 DNA sequence: TGTGCCAGTAGTCCGGGACTAGCGGGAGGGGGGAAGCAGTTCTTC.

J is TRBJ1-5 and V is TRBV6-5; maybe TRBD1 (6 bases). Trimming cost V 3 bases and J 4 bases, with 13 bases left between them. The CDR3 totals 15 residues. Germline CDR1 MNHEY, CDR2 SVGAGI. The CDR3 nucleotides are TGTGCCAGCAGTTATTCCGGGACACTAAATCAGCCCCAGCATTTT. It is translated as CASSYSGTLNQPQHF.

The chain carries TRBV11-2 and TRBJ2-5, with D possibly matching TRBD2 (6 bases). In germline, CDR1 is SGHAT, CDR2 FQNNGV. The CDR3 sequence is 16 residues long. The V end lost 4 bases, the J end lost 5 bases, and 20 bases lay between the germline ends. The CDR3 sequence: CASSSLLHGGGETQYF. In DNA form, the CDR3 reads TGTGCCAGCAGCTCTCTGCTGCACGGGGGTGGGGAGACCCAGTACTTC.

This clone occurred once. This chain joins TRBV28 and TRBJ2-7; 7 nucleotides agree with TRBD2. The germline gives CDR1 MDHEN, CDR2 SYDVKM. V trimming: 2 bases; J trimming: 3 bases; junction bases outside the gene matches: 4. The CDR3 consists of 14 residues. The CDR3: CASSLIPSGYEQYF. Written as DNA, the CDR3 is TGTGCCAGCAGTTTAATTCCTAGCGGCTACGAGCAGTACTTC.

CDR3: CASSEYPGGRNEQYF. Written as DNA, the CDR3 is TGTGCCAGCAGTGAATACCCAGGGGGCCGCAACGAGCAGTACTTC. The chain couples TRBV6-1 to TRBJ2-7, with TRBD1 matching over 8 bases. With 2 bases clipped from V and 5 bases from J, the junction kept 8 bases outside the gene matches. The CDR3 is 15 amino acids. Germline V gene data show CDR1 as MNHNS and CDR2 as SASEGT.

The V gene is TRBV27, the J gene TRBJ2-3, with D perhaps TRBD2 (6 bases). Germline values: CDR1 MNHEY, CDR2 SMNVEV (reference sequence). The V gene lost 2 bases and the J gene lost 4 bases, with 10 bases spanning the gap. CDR3 length: 14 amino acids. This CDR3 is CASSLQLAPDTQYF. DNA of the CDR3: TGTGCCAGCAGTTTACAACTAGCCCCAGATACGCAGTATTTT.

The CDR3 region is CASSLVNREAFF. The CDR3 DNA reads as TGTGCCAGCAGCTTGGTAAACAGAGAAGCTTTCTTT. The J gene is TRBJ1-1, the V gene TRBV5-6; D uncertain. Between the trimmed V and J ends, which lost 0 bases and 8 bases, there was a span of 8 bases. Germline CDR1 is SGHDT and CDR2 is YYEEEE. This CDR3 has 12 residues.

The CDR3 loop reads CASSPNARGLRNTIYF. CDR3 bases: TGTGCCAGCTCACCAAACGCAAGAGGGTTGAGAAACACCATATATTTT. The V call is TRBV18, the J call TRBJ1-3, with D uncertain. Germline V gene lookup returns CDR1 KGHSH and CDR2 LQKENI. With 2 bases removed from V and 5 bases from J, the gap between germline ends came to 16 bases. CDR3 length equals 16 residues.

This chain links TRBV7-9 with TRBJ1-5; D unresolved. Deletions cut 1 base from V and 6 bases from J, with 7 bases between. CDR1 is SEHNR, CDR2 FQNEAQ, per germline (reference sequence). The CDR3 totals 13 residues. CDR3 sequence reads: CASSLESFQPQHF. As DNA, the CDR3 is TGTGCCAGCAGCTTAGAATCATTTCAGCCCCAGCATTTT.

The chain combines TRBV10-3 with TRBJ1-2; the match to TRBD1 covers 9 bases. Unmatched junction bases numbered 4, after V lost 0 bases and J lost 5 bases. Germline CDR1 reads ENHRY; CDR2 reads SYGVKD. CDR3 size: 15 residues. In DNA, the CDR3 is TGTGCCATCAGTGAGTCGGGGACAGGGCGATATGGCTACACCTTC. Translating it yields CAISESGTGRYGYTF.

V is TRBV11-2 and J is TRBJ2-5, with D perhaps matching TRBD2 (5 bases). V lost 0 bases, J lost 6 bases, and 14 bases lay in between. Germline CDR1 and CDR2: SGHAT and FQNNGV. The length of the CDR3 is 15 residues. CDR3 nucleotides: TGTGCCAGCAGCTTAGAGGCGGGTGGGTGGCAGACCCAGTACTTC. It yields the protein CASSLEAGGWQTQYF. Full variable domain (rest looked up from reference TRBV11-2 and TRBJ2-5): EAGVAQSPRYKIIEKRQSVAFWCNPISGHATLYWYQQILGQGPKLLIQFQNNGVVDDSQLPKDRFSAERLKGVDSTLKIQPAKLEDSAVYLCASSLEAGGWQTQYFGPGTRLLVL.

In its sample, this clone is medium-sized (0.01 to 0.1%). The rearrangement links TRBV4-2 to TRBJ2-3; 7 bases align to TRBD1. The V segment lost 1 base and the J segment 5 bases; nucleotides outside the gene matches: 6. This CDR3 contains 15 residues. CDR1 is LGHNA and CDR2 is YNFKEQ in the germline V gene. The CDR3 loop reads CASSQGQGEVDTQYF. In DNA, the CDR3 is TGTGCCAGCAGCCAAGGACAGGGAGAGGTAGATACGCAGTATTTT.

The chain joins TRBV9 to TRBJ2-3; TRBD2 might be the D (6 bases). Germline V gene lookup returns CDR1 SGDLS and CDR2 YYNGEE. The V end was cut by 1 base, the J end by 2 bases, with 17 bases between. The CDR3 totals 17 residues. Written as DNA, the CDR3 is TGTGCCAGCAGCGTATCCCAGGTTAGCGGCAACACAGATACGCAGTATTTT. Translation: CASSVSQVSGNTDTQYF.

The V gene is TRBV7-9, the J gene TRBJ2-3; D perhaps matches TRBD2 (6 bases). Germline assignment: CDR1 SEHNR and CDR2 FQNEAQ (reference sequence). V dropped 1 base and J dropped 1 base, with 9 bases sitting between them. This CDR3 is built from 15 residues. The CDR3 loop reads CASSLGVAGTDTQYF. The CDR3 DNA sequence: TGTGCCAGCAGCTTAGGGGTAGCGGGCACAGATACGCAGTATTTT. Based on the CDR3 plus reference TRBV7-9 and TRBJ2-3, the full variable domain is DTGVSQNPRHKITKRGQNVTFRCDPISEHNRLYWYRQTLGQGPEFLTYFQNEAQLEKSRLLSDRFSAERPKGSFSTLEIQRTEQGDSAMYLCASSLGVAGTDTQYFGPGTRLTVL.

This chain links TRBV5-5 with TRBJ1-6; D may be TRBD1 (5 bases). The germline V gene encodes CDR1 SGHKS and CDR2 YYEKEE (reference sequence). The CDR3 has 13 residues. V shed 6 bases and J shed 3 bases, with 7 bases lying between them. The CDR3 DNA is TGTGCCAGCAAGCAGGGCTATAATTCACCCCTCCACTTT. It translates to CASKQGYNSPLHF.